This T cell receptor beta chain was recorded in a study of graft-versus-host responses after intestinal transplantation. This clone has only one observation. Its specificity is not known. Produced via immunoSEQ multiplex PCR; TCRdb's table is partial and in-frame only. Of approximately 90,000 clones in the sample, around 93% were seen once. Germline CDR1 reads GTSNPN; CDR2 reads SVGIG (reference sequence). CDR3 length: 16 residues. Between the trimmed V and J ends, which lost 0 bases and 2 bases, there was a span of 16 bases. The material was unstimulated CD8+ T cells sorted from spleen or lymph node cells, obtained before intestinal transplant. The rearrangement joins TRBV30 to TRBJ1-2; D gene unclear. The sequence derives from a human donor who received an intestinal transplant. CDR3 sequence: CAWSVPEDLLNYGYTF. DNA of the CDR3: TGTGCCTGGAGTGTACCCGAAGACTTGTTAAACTATGGCTACACCTTC. The full variable domain, rest sourced from reference TRBV30 and TRBJ1-2, is SQTIHQWPATLVQPVGSPLSLECTVEGTSNPNLYWYRQAAGRGLQLLFYSVGIGQISSEVPQNLSASRPQDRQFILSSKKLLLSDSGFYLCAWSVPEDLLNYGYTFGSGTRLTVV.